One sample yielded the 32 T cell receptor beta chains listed below, sequenced in a study of cytomegalovirus exposure and HLA in healthy donors. The PCR was carried out with 60 Vbeta primers and 13 Jbeta primers. Profiled with immunoSEQ multiplex PCR; TCRdb holds only in-frame clones, not every one. The sample holds about 190,000 clones, approximately 86% seen once. The sequenced sample was PBMCs. The receptors here all came from a woman between 18 and 29 years old in good health and CMV-seronegative.

The chain's CDR3 is CASSVERGGYTF. For the CDR3, the DNA is TGTGCCAGCAGCGTAGAAAGGGGTGGCTACACCTTC. The V gene is TRBV9, the J gene TRBJ1-2, with D tentatively TRBD1 (5 bases). The V gene's germline CDR1 is SGDLS and CDR2 YYNGEE. The CDR3 is 12 residues long. The germline V and J ends were trimmed by 0 bases and 7 bases, with 7 bases remaining between them.

J is TRBJ2-4 and V is TRBV6-1; no clear D gene. Germline V lookup: CDR1 MNHNS, CDR2 SASEGT. The CDR3 length is 14 residues. Trimming shortened V by 2 bases and J by 1 base, and 6 bases separated the two germline ends. This CDR3 is CASSESHAKNIQYF. The CDR3 bases are TGTGCCAGCAGTGAAAGCCATGCCAAAAACATTCAGTACTTC.

The J gene is TRBJ1-1, the V gene TRBV4-2; D is unresolved. The V and J ends lost 1 base and 8 bases respectively, with 5 bases between them. The CDR3 length is 11 residues. Looked up from germline, CDR1 is LGHNA and CDR2 is YNFKEQ. CDR3 nucleotide sequence: TGTGCCAGCAGCCAAGGAGGGGAAGCTTTCTTT. This translates into CASSQGGEAFF.

The rearrangement uses TRBV6-4 and TRBJ2-1, with TRBD2 matching over 11 bases. The CDR3 length is 15 residues. Germline V CDR1 and CDR2: MRHNA, SNTAGT. V dropped 6 bases and J dropped 2; count of bases not matched to a gene: 3. CDR3 DNA: TGTGCCAGCAGCACGGGACTAGCGGCCTACAATGAGCAGTTCTTC. It yields the protein CASSTGLAAYNEQFF.

This rearrangement joins TRBV5-6 to TRBJ1-5, with TRBD1 identical over 7 bases. The CDR3 covers 14 residues. The germline V gene encodes CDR1 SGHDT and CDR2 YYEEEE. The V and J ends lost 6 bases and 3 bases, in that order; junction bases with no gene match: 6. The CDR3 reads CASTVGQFNQPQHF. CDR3 DNA sequence: TGTGCCAGCACCGTGGGACAGTTCAATCAGCCCCAGCATTTT. The variable domain in full, with the rest retrieved from reference TRBV5-6 and TRBJ1-5, is DAGVTQSPTHLIKTRGQQVTLRCSPKSGHDTVSWYQQALGQGPQFIFQYYEEEERQRGNFPDRFSGHQFPNYSSELNVNALLLGDSALYLCASTVGQFNQPQHFGDGTRLSIL.

J is TRBJ2-7 and V is TRBV5-1; TRBD1 agrees at 8 bases. Losses at the gene ends were 4 bases for V and 5 bases for J; bases not matched to a gene: 8. The germline CDR1 and CDR2 sequences are SGHRS and YFSETQ. This CDR3 comprises 14 residues. The CDR3 DNA reads as TGCGCCAGCAGCACCGGACAGGGAATGAACGAGCAGTACTTC. Protein: CASSTGQGMNEQYF.

The genes are TRBV9 and TRBJ1-3, with D tentatively TRBD1 (6 bases). The CDR3 length is 15 residues. Between the trimmed V and J ends, which lost 0 bases and 4 bases, there was a span of 11 bases. Germline V CDR1 and CDR2: SGDLS, YYNGEE. The CDR3 reads CASSVGWGRGNTIYF. The CDR3 DNA follows: TGTGCCAGCAGCGTAGGGTGGGGGCGAGGAAACACCATATATTTT.

The chain combines TRBV4-2 with TRBJ2-2, with 12 bases identical to TRBD1. This CDR3 comprises 19 residues. Germline loops: CDR1 LGHNA, CDR2 YNFKEQ. V lost 0 bases, J lost 6 bases, and 11 bases stayed unmatched. The CDR3 loop is CASSQEGSGTGGSAGELFF. Written as DNA, the CDR3 is TGTGCCAGCAGCCAAGAGGGCTCCGGGACAGGGGGCTCTGCCGGGGAGCTGTTTTTT.

The chain joins TRBV5-4 to TRBJ1-2, with a weak D call TRBD1 (5 bases). Per the germline V gene, CDR1 is SGHNT and CDR2 is YYREEE (reference sequence). V shed 3 bases and J shed 4 bases, with 7 bases lying between them. The CDR3 covers 12 residues. CDR3 protein: CASSSDSYGYTF. CDR3 coding DNA: TGTGCCAGCAGCTCTGACAGCTATGGCTACACCTTC.

V is TRBV4-1 and J is TRBJ2-3; 8 positions agree with TRBD2. V lost 5 bases and J lost 1; bases outside the gene matches: 8. The germline V gene encodes CDR1 MGHRA and CDR2 YSYEKL. This CDR3 spans 16 amino acids. The CDR3 loop reads CASSGPSGLGTDTQYF. CDR3 bases: TGCGCCAGCAGCGGACCTAGCGGGTTGGGCACAGATACGCAGTATTTT.

The chain links TRBV30 to TRBJ2-7; 12 bases align to TRBD2. This CDR3 region has 15 residues. Trimming cost V 2 bases and J 2 bases; bases outside gene matches: 4. From germline, CDR1 is GTSNPN and CDR2 SVGIG (reference sequence). For the CDR3, the DNA is TGTGCCTGGAGTACCGGACTAGCGGGAACCTACGAGCAGTACTTC. Its protein product is CAWSTGLAGTYEQYF.

The chain uses TRBV2 and TRBJ1-2, with 8 bases matching TRBD1. Trimming cost V 8 bases and J 6 bases; bases outside gene matches: 8. The CDR3 has 13 amino acids. CDR1 is SNHLY, CDR2 FYNNEI, per germline. The CDR3 loop is CASDGQGRNGYTF. In DNA form, the CDR3 reads TGTGCCAGCGACGGACAGGGAAGGAATGGCTACACCTTC.

This chain connects TRBV7-2 to TRBJ2-7; possibly TRBD2 for D (5 bases). Deletions cut 4 bases from V and 7 bases from J, with 11 bases between. The germline gives CDR1 SGHTA, CDR2 FQGNSA. The CDR3 extends over 12 amino acids. The CDR3, as DNA: TGTGCCAGCAGCTCAGACCGCGGGGAGCAGTACTTC. Its translation: CASSSDRGEQYF.

V is TRBV9 and J is TRBJ1-1, with no clear D. The CDR3 runs 12 residues. Germline loops: CDR1 SGDLS, CDR2 YYNGEE. The germline V and J ends were trimmed by 3 bases and 6 bases, with 9 bases remaining between them. CDR3: CASSAPGAEAFF. The DNA of the CDR3 is TGTGCCAGCAGCGCCCCCGGGGCTGAAGCTTTCTTT. Using reference TRBV9 and TRBJ1-1 for the parts outside the CDR3, the full variable domain is DSGVTQTPKHLITATGQRVTLRCSPRSGDLSVYWYQQSLDQGLQFLIQYYNGEERAKGNILERFSAQQFPDLHSELNLSSLELGDSALYFCASSAPGAEAFFGQGTRLTVV.

The V gene is TRBV29-1, the J gene TRBJ2-3, with D unresolved. This CDR3 has 13 amino acids. Trimming removed 1 base at V and 3 bases at J, with 8 bases between. Germline-derived CDR1 and CDR2 are SQVTM and ANQGSEA. This chain's CDR3 is CSVEVRLTDTQYF. CDR3 DNA sequence: TGCAGCGTTGAAGTTCGACTGACAGATACGCAGTATTTT.

CDR3 nucleotides: TGTGCCAGCAGCTTCATAGGAATAGCGGGGGGGTCGAACACCGGGGAGCTGTTTTTT. Protein sequence: CASSFIGIAGGSNTGELFF. The rearrangement uses TRBV5-6 and TRBJ2-2, with 11 bases identical to TRBD2. J gave up 0 bases and V 2 bases, and 9 bases lay outside the gene matches. Germline V gene data show CDR1 as SGHDT and CDR2 as YYEEEE. CDR3 size: 19 residues.

The chain is built from TRBV4-1 and TRBJ1-6; TRBD1 aligns across 7 bases. The CDR3 consists of 15 residues. The J segment lost 7 bases and the V segment lost 1 base, leaving 4 bases of the junction unmatched. CDR1 MGHRA and CDR2 YSYEKL come from the germline V gene. In DNA form, the CDR3 reads TGCGCCAGCAGCCAAGTTGGGGACAGAAATTCACCCCTCCACTTT. Protein: CASSQVGDRNSPLHF.

The chain links TRBV19 to TRBJ1-1, with 8 bases aligning to TRBD1. This CDR3 is built from 15 residues. The germline V gene has CDR1 LNHDA and CDR2 SQIVND (reference sequence). With 9 bases clipped from V and 0 bases from J, the junction kept 9 bases outside the gene matches. For the CDR3, the DNA is TGTGCCAGCCGCCGGGACAGGCTATTGAACACTGAAGCTTTCTTT. It specifies CASRRDRLLNTEAFF.

The chain links TRBV28 to TRBJ1-4, with 9 bases that match TRBD1. J gave up 4 bases and V 10 bases, and 10 bases lay outside the gene matches. CDR1 is MDHEN and CDR2 is SYDVKM in the germline V gene. The length of the CDR3 is 15 residues. CDR3 sequence: CAIQTGGAGNEKLFF. CDR3 bases: TGTGCCATTCAGACAGGGGGAGCTGGTAATGAAAAACTGTTTTTT. Drawing the rest from reference TRBV28 and TRBJ1-4, the complete variable domain is DVKVTQSSRYLVKRTGEKVFLECVQDMDHENMFWYRQDPGLGLRLIYFSYDVKMKEKGDIPEGYSVSREKKERFSLILESASTNQTSMYLCAIQTGGAGNEKLFFGSGTQLSVL.

This clone was picked up one time. This chain links TRBV7-9 with TRBJ1-4; perhaps TRBD1 as D (5 bases). From germline, CDR1 is SEHNR and CDR2 FQNEAQ (reference sequence). Trimming took off 5 bases at V and 3 bases at J, with 19 bases between the two ends. This CDR3 is 17 amino acids long. CDR3 sequence (DNA): TGTGCCAGCAGCCCGGTCGGGCGGGGGTTGGCTAATGAAAAACTGTTTTTT. Translated, it gives CASSPVGRGLANEKLFF.

The chain links TRBV28 to TRBJ2-3, with 7 nucleotides matching TRBD1. The length of the CDR3 is 15 residues. Germline trimming cut 5 bases from V and 2 bases from J; bases unmatched to any gene: 7. The germline CDR1 and CDR2 sequences are MDHEN and SYDVKM. CDR3 residues: CASSTGQDYTDTQYF. The DNA of the CDR3 is TGTGCCAGCAGTACAGGACAGGATTACACAGATACGCAGTATTTT.

This chain links TRBV18 with TRBJ1-2; weak D call: TRBD1 (5 bases). The V end lost 0 bases, the J end lost 8 bases, and 16 bases lay between the germline ends. Germline V lookup: CDR1 KGHSH, CDR2 LQKENI. CDR3 length equals 15 residues. The CDR3 reads CASSPPVGGPTGYTF. CDR3 DNA sequence: TGTGCCAGCTCACCACCGGTCGGGGGTCCGACCGGCTACACCTTC.

CDR3 DNA sequence: TGCGCCAGCAGCCCCCGGACAGGGTACCAAGAGACCCAGTACTTC. Amino acids: CASSPRTGYQETQYF. The V gene is TRBV4-1, the J gene TRBJ2-5; the match to TRBD1 covers 8 bases. CDR1 and CDR2 from the germline V gene are MGHRA and YSYEKL. The CDR3 has 15 amino acids. Losses at the gene ends were 4 bases for V and 0 bases for J; bases not matched to a gene: 4.

The chain employs TRBV18 and TRBJ1-1; 7 nucleotides align to TRBD1. The germline V gene encodes CDR1 KGHSH and CDR2 LQKENI. The CDR3 totals 17 residues. J lost 4 bases, V lost 1 base, and 12 bases had no gene match. The CDR3 DNA follows: TGTGCCAGCTCACCACAACGGTGGGACAGAAACCCCACTGAAGCTTTCTTT. It is translated as CASSPQRWDRNPTEAFF. Full variable domain (rest looked up from reference TRBV18 and TRBJ1-1): NAGVMQNPRHLVRRRGQEARLRCSPMKGHSHVYWYRQLPEEGLKFMVYLQKENIIDESGMPKERFSAEFPKEGPSILRIQQVVRGDSAAYFCASSPQRWDRNPTEAFFGQGTRLTVV.

The chain recombines TRBV7-9 with TRBJ2-2; 8 bases match TRBD1. With V trimmed by 5 bases and J by 3 bases, 5 bases remained unmatched. Germline V gives CDR1 SEHNR, CDR2 FQNEAQ (reference sequence). The CDR3 spans 15 residues. CDR3 nucleotides: TGTGCCAGCAGCCAAGGGACAGGAGACACCGGGGAGCTGTTTTTT. It specifies CASSQGTGDTGELFF.

J is TRBJ2-2 and V is TRBV5-5; D gene ambiguous. CDR1 SGHKS and CDR2 YYEKEE come from the germline V gene (reference sequence). V was clipped by 2 bases and J by 9 bases, with 11 bases between them. The CDR3 has 13 residues. The chain's CDR3 is CASSFYSPRELFF. The CDR3 DNA sequence: TGTGCCAGCAGCTTCTATTCCCCGAGGGAGCTGTTTTTT.

The chain couples TRBV7-9 to TRBJ2-1; 12 nucleotides align to TRBD2. CDR3 length: 17 residues. V shed 5 bases and J 5 bases; nucleotides not matched to a gene: 10. Germline V gene lookup returns CDR1 SEHNR and CDR2 FQNEAQ (reference sequence). The CDR3 nucleotides are TGTGCCAGCAGCCCACTAGCGGGGGGAGCTAGGAACAATGAGCAGTTCTTC. Protein sequence: CASSPLAGGARNNEQFF.

The chain is built from TRBV6-6 and TRBJ2-1, with 7 nucleotides matching TRBD1. Germline V gene data show CDR1 as MNHNY and CDR2 as SVGAGI (reference sequence). This CDR3 is 13 amino acids long. The CDR3 here is CAATGPSYNEQFF. The CDR3, as DNA: TGTGCTGCGACAGGGCCTTCCTACAATGAGCAGTTCTTC.

V gene TRBV27 combines with J gene TRBJ2-1; 7 bases agree with TRBD2. CDR3 length equals 19 residues. Germline CDR1 MNHEY, CDR2 SMNVEV (reference sequence). The V gene end was trimmed by 2 bases and the J gene end by 1 base; junction bases not matched to a gene: 14. The CDR3 spells CASSLRVGGDAGSYNEQFF. In DNA, the CDR3 is TGTGCCAGCAGTTTACGCGTTGGGGGGGATGCCGGTTCCTACAATGAGCAGTTCTTC.

This sequence joins TRBV28 and TRBJ1-6; D gene uncertain. This CDR3 is built from 12 residues. Between the trimmed V and J ends, which lost 4 bases and 10 bases, there was a span of 8 bases. The V gene's germline CDR1 is MDHEN and CDR2 SYDVKM. This CDR3 is CASSSPGSPLHF. CDR3 DNA sequence: TGTGCCAGCAGTTCCCCGGGGTCACCCCTCCACTTT.

J is TRBJ2-3 and V is TRBV4-1, with 8 bases fitting TRBD2. CDR3 length equals 16 residues. CDR1 MGHRA and CDR2 YSYEKL come from the germline V gene. V lost 0 bases, J lost 2 bases, and 4 bases stayed unmatched. CDR3 region: CASSQEVAGLTDTQYF. CDR3 in DNA: TGCGCCAGCAGCCAAGAAGTAGCGGGGCTCACAGATACGCAGTATTTT.

V and J are TRBV18 and TRBJ2-2; possible D gene TRBD1, 6 bases. The CDR3 sequence is 14 residues long. Germline CDR1 KGHSH, CDR2 LQKENI. V was clipped by 3 bases and J by 4 bases, with 9 bases between them. The CDR3 DNA follows: TGTGCCAGCTCACCCGGACAGCTCACCGGGGAGCTGTTTTTT. Its translation: CASSPGQLTGELFF.